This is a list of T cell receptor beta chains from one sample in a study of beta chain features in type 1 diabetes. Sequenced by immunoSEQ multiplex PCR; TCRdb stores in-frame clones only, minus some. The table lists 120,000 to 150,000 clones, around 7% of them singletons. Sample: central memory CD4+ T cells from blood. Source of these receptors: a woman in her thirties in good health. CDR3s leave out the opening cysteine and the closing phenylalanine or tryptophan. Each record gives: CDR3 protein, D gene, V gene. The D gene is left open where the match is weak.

CDR3 protein: ASSGDRPLGEQY
D gene: TRBD1
V gene: TRBV6-6

CDR3 protein: ASKSGATDTQY
D gene: TRBD2
V gene: TRBV27

CDR3 protein: ASSLFMQKSYNEQF
D gene: -
V gene: TRBV7-2

CDR3 protein: AARGSRETQY
D gene: -
V gene: TRBV30

CDR3 protein: ASSPTVQGDNEQF
D gene: TRBD1
V gene: TRBV18

CDR3 protein: ASSQAGDPGELF
D gene: TRBD2
V gene: TRBV7-8

CDR3 protein: ASSSGQNNEQF
D gene: TRBD1
V gene: TRBV18

CDR3 protein: ASSPLGLADNEQF
D gene: TRBD2
V gene: TRBV14

CDR3 protein: ASSLKRVTGEQF
D gene: -
V gene: TRBV7-3

CDR3 protein: ASSLYRGEGTDTQY
D gene: TRBD1
V gene: TRBV7-9

CDR3 protein: ASSSIRGRGYEQY
D gene: TRBD2
V gene: TRBV28

CDR3 protein: AISESDGQETQY
D gene: -
V gene: TRBV10-3